The TCR beta chain described here comes from a study of Ad26.COV2.S vaccination and SARS-CoV-2 variants. On the study more broadly: The vaccine Ad26.COV2.S was put into the muscle once, or twice with 56 days between. General study results and limits: The authors reported substantial breadth in spike-specific CD8+ and CD4+ T cell responses after vaccination. In TCR breadth and depth analyses, total T cell responses may have been underestimated.

Treatment given: some 19 received Ad26.COV2.S at low or high dose, single or two shots; about 5 received placebo; per-sample allocation not given. Samples were taken on day 63 after the first vaccine or placebo injection. J lost 5 bases, V lost 5 bases, and 6 bases had no gene match. The CDR3 has 14 residues. CDR1 and CDR2 (germline): MNHEY, SVGEGT. Comments on this clone: No antigen is known for it.

Libraries were prepared by immunoSEQ multiplex PCR; TCRdb keeps only in-frame clonotypes and omits some of them. Among around 420,000 clones listed, 85% to 90% were seen once. The sequenced sample was peripheral blood, obtained in a trial of Ad26.COV2.S vaccine versus placebo. V and J are TRBV6-2 or TRBV6-3 and TRBJ2-5; 9 nucleotides match TRBD2. This TCR derives from a person aged 18-60 years who received the Ad26.COV2.S COVID-19 vaccine or a placebo. CDR3 in DNA: TGTGCCAGCAGTACCCGACTAGCGGCGGAGACCCAGTACTTC. The encoded protein is CASSTRLAAETQYF.